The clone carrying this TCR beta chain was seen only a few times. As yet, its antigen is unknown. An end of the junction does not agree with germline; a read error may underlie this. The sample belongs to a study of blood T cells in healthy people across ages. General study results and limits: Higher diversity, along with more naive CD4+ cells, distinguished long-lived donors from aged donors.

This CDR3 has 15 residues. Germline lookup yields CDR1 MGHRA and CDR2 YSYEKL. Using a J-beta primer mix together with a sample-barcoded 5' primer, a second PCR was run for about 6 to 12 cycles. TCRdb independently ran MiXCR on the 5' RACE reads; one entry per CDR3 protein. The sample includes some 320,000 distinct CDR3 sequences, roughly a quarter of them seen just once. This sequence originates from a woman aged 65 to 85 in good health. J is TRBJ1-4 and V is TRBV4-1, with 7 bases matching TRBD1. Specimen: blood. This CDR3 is CASSLRQGPNEELFF. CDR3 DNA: TGCGCCAGCAGCCTACGACAGGGACCGAATGAAGAACTGTTTTTT.